This TCR beta chain came from a study of early T cells in non-severe SARS-CoV-2 infection. By share, this clonotype counts as medium-sized (0.01 to 0.1%). Individual cDNA molecules carried attached unique molecular identifiers. TCRdb analysed the 5' RACE reads with MiXCR anew, one entry per CDR3 protein. The sample records 35,000 to 40,000 distinct CDR3 sequences, 3.5% to 5% being singletons. The CDR3 loop spans 14 amino acids. Germline loops: CDR1 PRHDT, CDR2 FYEKMQ (reference sequence). The V gene lost 6 bases and the J gene lost 6 bases, with 15 bases spanning the gap. The sequencing input was whole blood. This chain uses TRBV13 with TRBJ1-3; D might be TRBD1 (5 bases). This TCR derives from an adult who was a healthcare worker with PCR-confirmed SARS-CoV-2 infection or an uninfected control (not recorded which). CDR3 coding DNA: TGTGCCAGCAGAGAAGTCGGGGGAGAAAACACCATATATTTT. Translation: CASREVGGENTIYF.